This T cell receptor beta chain was found in a study of Ad26.COV2.S vaccination and SARS-CoV-2 variants (dated by TCRdb to about 2021). About the investigation overall: Vaccine-arm donors came from COV1001, a multicentre, randomized, double-blind, placebo-controlled phase I-IIa trial of Ad26.COV2.S in healthy adults. Ad26.COV2.S was administered intramuscularly at a dose of 5x10^10 or 1x10^11 viral particles, either as one shot or as two shots given 56 days apart. TCRbeta repertoire sequencing was used to assess the specificity and breadth of SARS-CoV-2-reactive T cell receptors after Ad26.COV2.S vaccination. The TCR-sequenced set comprised approximately 32 samples: some 20 Ad26.COV2.S vaccine recipients, 5 placebo recipients and 8 SARS-CoV-2 convalescent individuals. Participants in the trial were split at random into five groups of five each, receiving low-dose or high-dose Ad26.COV2.S once or twice, or else placebo on both occasions. Throughout the experiments and outcome assessment, investigators stayed blinded to trial group allocation. Here is what the overall study found, with its caveats: The study was not powered to compare responses between vaccine doses or regimens. According to the authors, total T cell responses may have been underestimated by the TCR breadth and depth analyses. Higher spike-specific TCR breadth was observed in Ad26.COV2.S recipients than in placebo recipients (P = 0.0014). After vaccination, spike-specific CD8+ and CD4+ T cell responses were reported to show substantial breadth. Non-spike TCR breadth was comparable between vaccine and placebo recipients, consistent with the vaccine containing only spike.

According to the germline V gene, CDR1 reads SGHDN and CDR2 reads FVKESK. V sheds 3 bases and J sheds 7 bases, leaving 15 bases between their ends. Taken from cysteine to phenylalanine, the CDR3 has 15 residues. The DNA shown is the 45-base CDR3, in frame from base 1. The immunoSEQ Assay was used to sequence TCRbeta CDR3 regions. After extraction, genomic DNA underwent amplification by bias-controlled multiplex PCR, followed by high-throughput sequencing. Concerning the study's data processing: To quantify the absolute abundance of every unique TCRbeta CDR3 region, sequences were collapsed and filtered. T cell fraction was estimated by normalizing TCRbeta template counts to usable DNA, with usable DNA measured through amplification of reference genes found in all nucleated cells. Repertoire TCRs were annotated as SARS-CoV-2-specific by exact matching of V gene, CDR3 amino acid sequence and J gene to a known reactive TCR set. MIRA supplied the reference SARS-CoV-2 TCR set, which was filtered for enrichment in COVID-19-positive ImmuneCODE repertoires so that public or cross-reactive TCRs were removed. Drawing on the MIRA antigens, annotated TCRs were analysed further at the level of specific ORF or position within ORF. Depth was the summed frequency of annotated unique rearrangements, while breadth was defined as annotated unique rearrangements over total unique productive rearrangements. Two-sided Wilcoxon rank-sum tests were applied when comparing TCR breadth between groups. Imported from immuneACCESS, the table was reduced by TCRdb to in-frame sequences with V and J called. These copies leave out some clones; in studies compared against another copy, an unresolved V gene accounts for under half, and the cause of the remainder is not known. V, J and clone size derive from that table, while D and trimming were established from the DNA sequence. Within this sample are 350,000 to 600,000 clones, with approximately 90% of them counted one time only. Clones ranked in the top ten supply about 1.7% of the sample.

Reading the label with the study, this specimen's treatment or condition is: 19 received Ad26.COV2.S at low or high dose, single or two shots; several received placebo; per-sample allocation not given. For vaccine and placebo recipients, repertoires were sequenced using samples collected on day 63 after the first injection. Cohort 1b enrolled roughly 25 adults aged 18-55 years at a single site in Boston, USA, between 29 July and 7 August 2020. Ad26.COV2.S consisted of a replication-incompetent adenovirus type 26 vector by which a prefusion-stabilized SARS-CoV-2 spike protein from the original Wuhan strain was expressed. Notes on this clone: The antigen this receptor binds is unknown. One base away there is no much larger clone; base qualities are not given.

The clonotype was recovered from a person aged 18-65 years who received the Ad26.COV2.S COVID-19 vaccine or a placebo. The chain couples TRBV14 to TRBJ1-4; D gene: possibly TRBD1, on 5 matching bases. The specimen comprised peripheral blood, sampled in a trial of Ad26.COV2.S vaccine versus placebo. The CDR3 corresponds to CASSHFWGEGEKLFF. The DNA is TGTGCCAGCAGCCACTTTTGGGGCGAAGGTGAAAAACTGTTTTTT.